The 27 T cell receptor beta chains presented below share a single source sample, sequenced in a study of ipilimumab plus nivolumab after autologous stem cell transplantation (dated by TCRdb to the early 2020s). Library preparation used the immunoSEQ multiplex PCR assay. TCRdb obtained this table from immuneACCESS and retained in-frame rearrangements with V and J assigned. These tables miss some clones; where compared with another copy, unresolved V genes account for less than half of the shortfall, and the remainder is unexplained. The sample table lists some 15,000 clones, 70% to 90% of them with a count of one. The ten largest clonotypes hold about 21% of the sample. The source was PBMCs, collected in a trial of ipilimumab plus nivolumab as post-transplant consolidation. The receptor source for this set is a male donor with diffuse large B-cell lymphoma.

This rearrangement joins TRBV30 to TRBJ1-6; D gene unclear. The CDR3 runs 14 residues. The ends were cut back, 5 bases at V and 7 bases at J, with 15 bases in the middle. CDR1 is GTSNPN and CDR2 is SVGIG in the germline V gene (reference sequence). CDR3 amino acids: CAWDEGRSNSPLHF. The CDR3 nucleotides read TGTGCCTGGGACGAAGGACGTTCGAATTCACCCCTCCACTTT.

The V gene is TRBV7-9, the J gene TRBJ2-7; perhaps TRBD1 as D (6 bases). The germline V and J ends were trimmed by 5 bases and 4 bases, with 12 bases remaining between them. CDR1 SEHNR and CDR2 FQNEAQ come from the germline V gene (reference sequence). The CDR3 extends over 13 amino acids. The CDR3 region is CASSQGGVYEQYF. The DNA for the CDR3 is TGTGCCAGCAGCCAAGGGGGAGTTTACGAGCAGTACTTC.

The chain uses TRBV11-2 and TRBJ1-4; 8 bases agree with TRBD1. The V segment lost 7 bases and the J segment 1 base; nucleotides outside the gene matches: 5. The CDR3 totals 15 residues. Germline-derived CDR1 and CDR2 are SGHAT and FQNNGV. In DNA form, the CDR3 reads TGTGCCAGCACGGACAGGGAGGGAACTAATGAAAAACTGTTTTTT. It translates to CASTDREGTNEKLFF.

The gene calls are TRBV9 and TRBJ2-3, with D possibly matching TRBD2 (7 bases). Germline V CDR1 and CDR2: SGDLS, YYNGEE. Trimming left V 0 bases short and J 6 bases short, with 14 bases between. The CDR3 spans 15 residues. The CDR3 DNA sequence: TGTGCCAGCAGCGTAGAAGGGGGGGCCGCCGATACGCAGTATTTT. It encodes CASSVEGGAADTQYF.

This chain connects TRBV6-5 to TRBJ2-7; the match to TRBD1 covers 7 bases. The CDR3 sequence is 14 residues long. J lost 5 bases, V lost 5 bases, and 9 bases had no gene match. Germline V gene sequence: CDR1 MNHEY, CDR2 SVGAGI. CDR3 loop: CASSHLTGRDEQYF. The CDR3 DNA follows: TGTGCCAGCAGTCATCTGACAGGGCGGGACGAGCAGTACTTC.

CDR3 in amino acids: CSVEGPGQGIDTQYF. Written as DNA, the CDR3 is TGCAGCGTTGAAGGGCCGGGACAGGGGATAGATACGCAGTATTTT. The rearrangement uses TRBV29-1 and TRBJ2-3, with 10 bases matching TRBD1. J lost 5 bases, V lost 1 base, and 6 bases had no gene match. This CDR3 comprises 15 residues. The V gene's germline CDR1 is SQVTM and CDR2 ANQGSEA.

A few counts support this clone. This chain connects TRBV7-9 to TRBJ2-7; D may match TRBD1 or TRBD2 (5 bases each). Germline loops: CDR1 SEHNR, CDR2 FQNEAQ (reference sequence). With 1 base removed from V and 6 bases from J, the gap between germline ends came to 16 bases. The CDR3 totals 15 residues. DNA of the CDR3: TGTGCCAGCAGCTTAGGGGCTATAGGGACGTCCGAGCAGTACTTC. It yields the protein CASSLGAIGTSEQYF.

The rearrangement uses TRBV21-1 and TRBJ2-5; TRBD2 reflects the table's D call only, with no check against the DNA. The end of the DNA is better explained by TRBJ2-7, so the J call may be wrong. TRBV21-1 is recorded as a pseudogene. The CDR3 is made up of 14 amino acids. CDR3 DNA sequence: TGTGCCAGACCTACTGGGGGGGTCCCCTACGAGCAGTACTTC. This sequence encodes CARPTGGVPYEQYF.

The V gene is TRBV11-2, the J gene TRBJ1-1, with D hard to call. V was cut by 0 bases and J by 1 base, with 9 bases left in between. CDR1 and CDR2 from the germline V gene are SGHAT and FQNNGV. CDR3 length: 15 residues. CDR3 residues: CASSLEVTKNTEAFF. The CDR3 coding sequence is TGTGCCAGCAGCTTAGAGGTGACAAAGAACACTGAAGCTTTCTTT.

As concerns this clone: The junction does not match germline at one end; this may be a read error. The rearrangement links TRBV28 to TRBJ1-2; tentatively, D is TRBD1 (5 bases). There are 13 residues in the CDR3. Per germline, CDR1 MDHEN and CDR2 SYDVKM. The CDR3 loop is CASSLSGVYGYTF. The CDR3, as DNA: TGTGCCAGCAGCTTATCGGGGGTCTATGGCTACACCTTC.

This sequence joins TRBV2 and TRBJ1-6; D not certain. Germline loops: CDR1 SNHLY, CDR2 FYNNEI. Trimming took off 7 bases at V and 8 bases at J, with 15 bases between the two ends. The CDR3 runs to 14 residues. CDR3: CASTGRKSDSPLHF. The CDR3 bases are TGTGCCAGCACTGGGCGCAAATCGGATTCACCCCTCCACTTT.

This sequence joins TRBV28 and TRBJ2-2; a possible D gene is TRBD1 (6 bases). The CDR3 is 16 amino acids. V gave up 2 bases and J gave up 4 bases, with 14 bases separating them. Germline CDR1 is MDHEN and CDR2 is SYDVKM. The CDR3 DNA reads as TGTGCCAGCAGTTTAATACAGGGCCGCGGCACCGGGGAGCTGTTTTTT. Protein: CASSLIQGRGTGELFF. The full variable domain, with the rest looked up from reference TRBV28 and TRBJ2-2, is DVKVTQSSRYLVKRTGEKVFLECVQDMDHENMFWYRQDPGLGLRLIYFSYDVKMKEKGDIPEGYSVSREKKERFSLILESASTNQTSMYLCASSLIQGRGTGELFFGEGSRLTVL.

The chain is built from TRBV7-3 and TRBJ1-1; unclear D gene. CDR3 length: 17 amino acids. Germline values: CDR1 SGHTA, CDR2 FQGTGA. Trimming left V 5 bases short and J 11 bases short, with 30 bases between. The CDR3 sequence: CASSPDWAGSSQVRAFF. CDR3 in DNA: TGTGCCAGCAGCCCCGATTGGGCTGGGAGTTCTCAAGTGCGGGCTTTCTTT.

Points on this clone: An end of the junction differs from the germline gene, which may be a read error. The chain links TRBV4-2 to TRBJ1-2, with D hard to call. This CDR3 comprises 11 residues. Germline values: CDR1 LGHNA, CDR2 YNFKEQ. The CDR3 sequence is CASSQEGAPSF. CDR3 in DNA: TGTGCCAGCAGCCAAGAGGGTGCCCCTTCCTTC.

This clone showed up just a few times. This rearrangement joins TRBV5-1 to TRBJ2-1, with D perhaps matching TRBD1 (5 bases). Germline values: CDR1 SGHRS, CDR2 YFSETQ. This CDR3 spans 13 amino acids. Trimming took 8 bases from V and 1 from J, leaving 10 bases between them. CDR3 sequence (DNA): TGCGCCAGTACAGGAGAGTCCTACAATGAGCAGTTCTTC. It is translated as CASTGESYNEQFF.

The chain has TRBV27 and TRBJ2-7; TRBD1 is a possible D gene (5 bases). The CDR3 length is 13 residues. V lost 5 bases to trimming and J lost 2 bases, with 10 bases between them. In germline, CDR1 is MNHEY, CDR2 SMNVEV (reference sequence). The CDR3 coding sequence is TGTGCCAGCAGTCTGCAGGACACCTACGAGCAGTACTTC. Protein: CASSLQDTYEQYF.

The chain couples TRBV7-3 to TRBJ2-3; 7 bases are shared with TRBD2. The CDR3 is 13 amino acids. J lost 6 bases, V lost 5 bases, and 5 bases had no gene match. The germline V gene encodes CDR1 SGHTA and CDR2 FQGTGA. The CDR3 DNA is TGTGCCAGCAGCCCGTACGGGGGGGATACGCAGTATTTT. Its translation is CASSPYGGDTQYF.

The genes are TRBV16 and TRBJ1-5, with TRBD1 matching over 9 bases. J was trimmed by 5 bases and V by 9 bases; bases with no gene match: 5. The CDR3 loop spans 13 amino acids. Germline V lookup: CDR1 KGHSY, CDR2 FQNENV. CDR3 sequence reads: CASSGQGDQPQHF. DNA for the CDR3: TGTGCCAGTTCGGGACAGGGCGATCAGCCCCAGCATTTT. Together with reference TRBV16 and TRBJ1-5, the CDR3 gives the full variable domain: GEEVAQTPKHLVRGEGQKAKLYCAPIKGHSYVFWYQQVLKNEFKFLISFQNENVFDETGMPKERFSAKCLPNSPCSLEIQATKLEDSAVYFCASSGQGDQPQHFGDGTRLSIL.

The gene calls are TRBV2 and TRBJ1-2; no definite D call. Germline CDR1 SNHLY, CDR2 FYNNEI. This CDR3 has 13 residues. The V end lost 6 bases, the J end lost 6 bases, and 14 bases lay between the germline ends. As DNA, the CDR3 is TGTGCCAGCAGGAACCGAGAGTGGGATGGCTACACCTTC. This encodes CASRNREWDGYTF.

The CDR3 bases are TGTGCCAGCAGACAGGGTTTTCCGAGCTCCTATAATTCACCCCTCCACTTT. Translated, it gives CASRQGFPSSYNSPLHF. The genes are TRBV28 and TRBJ1-6; possibly TRBD1 for D (6 bases). Trimming left V 6 bases short and J 0 bases short, with 15 bases between. The germline V gene has CDR1 MDHEN and CDR2 SYDVKM. The CDR3 totals 17 residues.

This sequence joins TRBV10-1 and TRBJ2-5; D gene uncertain. V shed 7 bases and J shed 2 bases, with 11 bases lying between them. CDR3 length equals 13 residues. Germline lookup yields CDR1 WNHNN and CDR2 SYGVQD (reference sequence). CDR3: CASTRAVQETQYF. In nucleotides, the CDR3 is TGCGCCAGCACTAGGGCAGTACAAGAGACCCAGTACTTC.

V usage is TRBV19 and J usage is TRBJ1-2, with D perhaps matching TRBD1 (5 bases). The germline V gene has CDR1 LNHDA and CDR2 SQIVND (reference sequence). V was trimmed by 7 bases and J by 5 bases, leaving 11 bases between them. The length of the CDR3 is 12 residues. The CDR3 reads CASTNGGYGYTF. The CDR3, as DNA: TGTGCCAGTACCAATGGGGGGTATGGCTACACCTTC.

This clone was observed a single time. V is TRBV6-1 and J is TRBJ2-1; 9 bases are shared with TRBD1. This CDR3 is built from 15 residues. V trimming: 3 bases; J trimming: 5 bases; junction bases outside the gene matches: 5. The V gene's germline CDR1 is MNHNS and CDR2 SASEGT. The CDR3 loop is CASSEGQGPHNEQFF. CDR3 nucleotide sequence: TGTGCCAGCAGTGAGGGACAGGGTCCGCACAATGAGCAGTTCTTC.

The chain recombines TRBV5-1 with TRBJ1-2; TRBD1 might be the D (5 bases). The CDR3 runs 15 residues. Between the trimmed V and J ends, which lost 4 bases and 2 bases, there was a span of 15 bases. Germline V CDR1 and CDR2: SGHRS, YFSETQ. DNA of the CDR3: TGCGCCAGCAGCCCCGGGGGGAGACAGAACTATGGCTACACCTTC. It encodes CASSPGGRQNYGYTF.

J is TRBJ1-1 and V is TRBV12-5; the match to TRBD1 covers 7 bases. This CDR3 comprises 14 residues. The J segment lost 0 bases and the V segment lost 6 bases, leaving 4 bases of the junction unmatched. Germline values: CDR1 LGHNT, CDR2 FRNRAP. The CDR3 nucleotides are TGTGCTAGTGGGACCGGGACAGTGAACACTGAAGCTTTCTTT. It codes for CASGTGTVNTEAFF. Complete variable domain (other parts from reference TRBV12-5 and TRBJ1-1): DARVTQTPRHKVTEMGQEVTMRCQPILGHNTVFWYRQTMMQGLELLAYFRNRAPLDDSGMPKDRFSAEMPDATLATLKIQPSEPRDSAVYFCASGTGTVNTEAFFGQGTRLTVV.

This clone appeared a single time. This chain joins TRBV28 and TRBJ2-2; 7 nucleotides align to TRBD1. CDR1 is MDHEN and CDR2 is SYDVKM in the germline V gene. V lost 6 bases, J lost 4 bases, and 5 bases stayed unmatched. The CDR3 covers 14 residues. CDR3 in DNA: TGTGCCAGCAGGAGGGGGCCTATCACCGGGGAGCTGTTTTTT. It codes for CASRRGPITGELFF.

The rearrangement joins TRBV5-5 to TRBJ2-7, with D unresolved. V was shortened by 1 base and J by 2 bases, with 13 bases between the two germline ends. Germline V CDR1 and CDR2: SGHKS, YYEKEE (reference sequence). This CDR3 has 15 amino acids. This CDR3 reads CASSLLSGAAYEQYF. The DNA for the CDR3 is TGTGCCAGCAGCTTGCTTTCCGGCGCAGCCTACGAGCAGTACTTC.